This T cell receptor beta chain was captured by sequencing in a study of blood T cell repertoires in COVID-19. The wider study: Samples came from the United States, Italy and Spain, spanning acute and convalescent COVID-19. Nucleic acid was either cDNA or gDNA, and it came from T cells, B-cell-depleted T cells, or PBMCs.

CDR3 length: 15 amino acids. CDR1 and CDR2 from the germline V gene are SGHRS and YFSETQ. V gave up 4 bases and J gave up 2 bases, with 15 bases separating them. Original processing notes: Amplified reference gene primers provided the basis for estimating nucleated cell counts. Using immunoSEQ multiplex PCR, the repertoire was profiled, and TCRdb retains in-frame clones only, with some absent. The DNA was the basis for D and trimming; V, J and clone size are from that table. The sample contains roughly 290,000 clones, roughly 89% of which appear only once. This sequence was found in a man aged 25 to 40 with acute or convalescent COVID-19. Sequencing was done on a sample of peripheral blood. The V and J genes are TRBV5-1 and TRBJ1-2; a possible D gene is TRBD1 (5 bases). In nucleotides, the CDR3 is TGCGCCAGCAGCGGAGGCGCGGGACCGAACTATGGCTACACCTTC. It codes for CASSGGAGPNYGYTF.